This T cell receptor beta chain was obtained from a study of T-cell memory formation after mild COVID-19 (dated by TCRdb to the early 2020s). At the level of the whole study: TCR sequence clusters from the two donors were found to be largely donor specific. Two young, previously healthy adult volunteers made up the cohort, one male and one female. In a couple of donors, T-cell clones that expanded and contracted after mild COVID-19 were followed by sequencing TCRalpha and TCRbeta repertoires longitudinally. On the study overall, not on this receptor specifically: Contracting CD4+ clones were located mainly in the CM and EM memory subsets, whereas CD8+ clones were found to be enriched in EMRA. Balanced CD4/CD8 phenotypes were observed for clones contracting from day 15 to 85, whereas a bias towards CD4+ was observed for a second wave of clones expanding from day 15 to 37. The detection of some responding clones in pre-infection memory suggests that pre-existing cross-reactive memory T cells joined the SARS-CoV-2 response. Whether the second-wave clones peaking on day 37 were SARS-CoV-2 specific was not confirmed. The study covered only a couple of mild cases, and larger cohorts including severe cases with pre-infection samples were considered necessary.

A remark on this clonotype: Its recognized antigen is unknown. The record has no base qualities; no much larger clone is one base away.

Sequencing was carried out with an Illumina NovaSeq 6000. cDNA libraries for TCRalpha and TCRbeta were prepared by 5'RACE using constant-segment primers, with sample barcodes and unique molecular identifiers added. RNA was extracted from every sample with Trizol reagent. The libraries were amplified in two PCR steps, and the second step added a second sample barcode and Illumina TruSeq adapters. The libraries were sequenced on an Illumina NovaSeq using 2 x 150 bp paired-end reads. The source study handled its data this way. Reads were demultiplexed and collapsed into UMI-guided consensus sequences with migec v1.2.7. Using mixcr v2.1.11, UMI consensuses were aligned to TRA and TRB V and J templates and then assembled into clonotypes. Expanded or contracted clonotypes were those called significant by both edgeR and NoisET, with noise models trained on biological replicates. For edgeR calls, the cutoffs were a false discovery rate-adjusted p below 0.01 and a log2 fold-change threshold of 1. As an exploratory analysis of dynamics, PCA with hierarchical clustering was applied to max-normalized trajectories of the 1000 most abundant clonotypes. The CD4 or CD8 phenotype of responding clones was assigned using the separately sequenced CD4+ and CD8+ repertoires. TCRdb ran its own pipeline on the public reads, namely fastp trimming at Q25 and MiXCR clone calling, and kept in-frame beta chains. Merged by CDR3 protein, the rows form single entries marked with the most common genes and DNA. The V and J calls reflect TCRdb's pipeline rather than the authors' work. Here the sample has some 180,000 distinct CDR3 sequences; less than 20% occur a single time. The top ten constitute 3.9% of the sample.

V and J are truncated by 1 base and 4 bases respectively, leaving an intervening sequence of 11 bases. The germline V gene sets CDR1 to SGHAT and CDR2 to FQNNGV. Reading from cysteine to phenylalanine, the CDR3 counts 15 amino acids. The CDR3 DNA has 45 bases and is translated from base 1. Ficoll-Paque density gradient centrifugation was the method used to isolate PBMCs. The rearrangement joined TRBV11-2 to TRBJ1-5; the D gene identity is not certain. Source material: PBMCs or a T cell subset sorted from them (not recorded which). This receptor was taken from a man aged 18-30 years who had mild COVID-19 (a few samples of this study predate the infection). The sample titles of this study are shuffled in the database, so cell type and time point are left out; the donor was told from shared clones. In nucleotides, the sequence is TGTGCCAGCAGCTTAGTACGAGTGCAGAATCAGCCCCAGCATTTT. It encodes CASSLVRVQNQPQHF.